The present entry profiles one TCR beta chain with its context. The sample comes from a study of blood T cell repertoires in COVID-19. Study-wide context: Samples taken during acute and convalescent COVID-19 were collected in the United States, Italy and Spain.

The V gene lost 2 bases and the J gene lost 7 bases, with 15 bases spanning the gap. The V gene's germline CDR1 is MNHNS and CDR2 SASEGT. The CDR3 runs to 15 residues. TCRdb keeps only in-frame clones here, not all; method: immunoSEQ multiplex PCR. The table lists 270,000 or so clones, just under 90% of them singletons, with approximately 10% in the top ten. The chain couples TRBV6-1 to TRBJ2-1; tentative D call: TRBD1 (7 bases). This clonotype originated in a woman in her twenties or thirties with COVID-19, enrolled during active disease. The sample was peripheral blood. CDR3 loop: CASSEMFAGGNEQFF. The CDR3 nucleotides read TGTGCCAGCAGTGAAATGTTTGCAGGGGGGAATGAGCAGTTCTTC.